A selection of T cell receptor beta chains follows, all from one sample in a study of blood T cell repertoires in COVID-19. Assay: immunoSEQ multiplex PCR; the TCRdb copy retains only in-frame clones and omits some. Of tens of thousands of clones listed, 80% to 90% are singletons. Material for sequencing was peripheral blood. All receptors come from a woman in her fifties or sixties with acute or convalescent COVID-19. CDR3s include the opening cysteine and the closing phenylalanine or tryptophan. D genes are given only for firm matches. The size field is filled for only some rows; it gives once, few, many or a size class.

J gene,clone size,D gene,V gene,CDR3 DNA,CDR3 protein
TRBJ2-6,NA,TRBD2,TRBV7-3,TGTGCCAGCAGCCTCAGCGGGGACCTTCTAATGGCCAACGTCCTGACTTTC,CASSLSGDLLMANVLTF
TRBJ1-4,NA,TRBD1,TRBV7-6,TGTGCCAGCAGCTTGAGACAGGGCAGTGAAAAACTGTTTTTT,CASSLRQGSEKLFF
TRBJ1-1,medium-sized,NA,TRBV7-9,TGTGCCAGCAGCTTAGTTTCGGTGGAAGCTTTCTTT,CASSLVSVEAFF
TRBJ2-4,NA,TRBD2,TRBV2,TGTGCCAGCAGTGTCTTATACGGGACTAGCGGGAGAGGGAAAAACATTCAGTACTTC,CASSVLYGTSGRGKNIQYF
TRBJ2-2,few,NA,TRBV5-8,TGTGCCAGCAGCTTGGGTCAGATCAGGGAGCTGTTTTTT,CASSLGQIRELFF
TRBJ2-7,few,NA,TRBV7-9,TGTGCCAGCATACCCCGTTCAGGGTCCTACGAGCAGTACTTC,CASIPRSGSYEQYF
TRBJ1-6,NA,NA,TRBV5-1,TGCGCCAGCAGCTTGGAGGTGACAGAAGATTCACCCCTCCACTTT,CASSLEVTEDSPLHF
TRBJ1-1,NA,TRBD1,TRBV5-1,TGCGCCAGCAGCGGGGACAGCTCGAACACTGAAGCTTTCTTT,CASSGDSSNTEAFF
TRBJ1-6,NA,NA,TRBV30,TGTGCCTGGAGCATCGGGGGTTCTAATTCACCCCTCCACTTT,CAWSIGGSNSPLHF
TRBJ2-1,NA,TRBD2,TRBV9,TGTGCCAGCAGCCCCTCAAGACTAGCGGGATACAATGAGCAGTTCTTC,CASSPSRLAGYNEQFF